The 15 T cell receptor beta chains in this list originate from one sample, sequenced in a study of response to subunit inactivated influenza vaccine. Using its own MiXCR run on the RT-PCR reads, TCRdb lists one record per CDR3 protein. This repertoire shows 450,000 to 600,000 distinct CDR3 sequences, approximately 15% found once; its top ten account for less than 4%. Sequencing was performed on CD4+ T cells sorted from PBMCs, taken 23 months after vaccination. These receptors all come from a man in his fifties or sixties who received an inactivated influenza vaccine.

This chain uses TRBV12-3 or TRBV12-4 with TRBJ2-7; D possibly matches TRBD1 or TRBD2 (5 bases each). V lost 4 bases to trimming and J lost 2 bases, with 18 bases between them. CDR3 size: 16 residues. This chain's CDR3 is CASSSTRGRATYEQYF. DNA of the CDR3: TGTGCCAGCAGTTCAACTAGGGGCCGAGCAACCTACGAGCAGTACTTC.

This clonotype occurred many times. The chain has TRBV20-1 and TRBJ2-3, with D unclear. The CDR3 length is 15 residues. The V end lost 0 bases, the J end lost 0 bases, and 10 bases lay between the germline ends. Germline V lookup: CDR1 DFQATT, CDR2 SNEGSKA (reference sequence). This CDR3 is CSARDRLLSTDTQYF. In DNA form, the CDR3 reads TGCAGTGCTAGAGATAGGCTCCTGAGCACAGATACGCAGTATTTT.

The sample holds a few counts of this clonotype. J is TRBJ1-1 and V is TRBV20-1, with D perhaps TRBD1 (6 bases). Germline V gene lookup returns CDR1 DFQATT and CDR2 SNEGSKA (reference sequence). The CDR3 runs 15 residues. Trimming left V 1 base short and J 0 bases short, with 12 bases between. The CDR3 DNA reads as TGCAGTGCTAGAGTCCCCAGGGACATGAACACTGAAGCTTTCTTT. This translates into CSARVPRDMNTEAFF.

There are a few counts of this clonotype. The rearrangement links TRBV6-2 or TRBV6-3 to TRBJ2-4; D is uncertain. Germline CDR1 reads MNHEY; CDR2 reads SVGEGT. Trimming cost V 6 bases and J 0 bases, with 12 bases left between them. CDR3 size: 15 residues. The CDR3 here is CASSSPELAKNIQYF. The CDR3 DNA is TGTGCCAGCAGCTCCCCGGAACTAGCCAAAAACATTCAGTACTTC.

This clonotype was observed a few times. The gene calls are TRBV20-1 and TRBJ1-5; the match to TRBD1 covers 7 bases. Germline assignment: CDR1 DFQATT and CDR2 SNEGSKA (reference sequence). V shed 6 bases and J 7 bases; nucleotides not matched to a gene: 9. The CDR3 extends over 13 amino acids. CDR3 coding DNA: TGCAGTGCCCTCCGGGACAGAGGACAGCCCCAGCATTTT. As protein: CSALRDRGQPQHF.

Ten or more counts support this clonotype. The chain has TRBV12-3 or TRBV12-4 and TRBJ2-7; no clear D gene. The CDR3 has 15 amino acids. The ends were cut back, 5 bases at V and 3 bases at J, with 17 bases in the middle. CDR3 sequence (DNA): TGTGCCAGCAGTGAAGGAAGTGGCAGAGACTACGAGCAGTACTTC. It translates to CASSEGSGRDYEQYF.

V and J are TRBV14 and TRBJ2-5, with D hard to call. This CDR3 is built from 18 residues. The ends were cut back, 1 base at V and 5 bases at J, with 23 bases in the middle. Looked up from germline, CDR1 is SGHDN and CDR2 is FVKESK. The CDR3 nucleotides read TGTGCCAGCAGCCAAGTTATATGGGGTGGTGGAGCCGCGGAGACCCAGTACTTC. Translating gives CASSQVIWGGGAAETQYF.

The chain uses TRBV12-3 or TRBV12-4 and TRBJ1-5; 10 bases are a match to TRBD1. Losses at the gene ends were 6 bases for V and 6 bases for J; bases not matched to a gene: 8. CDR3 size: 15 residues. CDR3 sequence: CASSPGTGDSQPQHF. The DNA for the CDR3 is TGTGCCAGCAGCCCAGGGACAGGGGATAGTCAGCCCCAGCATTTT.

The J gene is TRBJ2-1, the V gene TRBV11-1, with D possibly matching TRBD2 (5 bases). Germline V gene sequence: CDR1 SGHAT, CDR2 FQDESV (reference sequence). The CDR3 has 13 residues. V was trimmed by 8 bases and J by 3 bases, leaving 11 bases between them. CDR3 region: CASRPRGYNEQFF. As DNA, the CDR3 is TGTGCCAGCCGCCCCCGGGGCTACAATGAGCAGTTCTTC.

CDR3 sequence reads: CASCTGARNQPQHF. CDR3 DNA sequence: TGTGCCAGCTGTACGGGGGCTAGGAATCAGCCCCAGCATTTT. The chain carries TRBV12-3 or TRBV12-4 and TRBJ1-5; maybe TRBD1 (6 bases). This CDR3 is built from 14 residues. Trimming stripped 8 bases from V and 4 bases from J, with 15 bases between.

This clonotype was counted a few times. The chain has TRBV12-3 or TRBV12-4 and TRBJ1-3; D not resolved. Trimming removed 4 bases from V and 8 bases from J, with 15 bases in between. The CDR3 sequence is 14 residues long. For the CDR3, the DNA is TGTGCCAGCAGTTCGCGGATAAGGGTTGACACCATATATTTT. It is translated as CASSSRIRVDTIYF.

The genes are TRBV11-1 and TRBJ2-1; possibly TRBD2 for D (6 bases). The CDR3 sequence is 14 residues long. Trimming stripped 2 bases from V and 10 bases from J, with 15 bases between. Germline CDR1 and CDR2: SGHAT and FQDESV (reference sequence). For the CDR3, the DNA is TGTGCCAGCAGCTTACTACGGCGTCTAGCGGAGCAGTTCTTC. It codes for CASSLLRRLAEQFF.

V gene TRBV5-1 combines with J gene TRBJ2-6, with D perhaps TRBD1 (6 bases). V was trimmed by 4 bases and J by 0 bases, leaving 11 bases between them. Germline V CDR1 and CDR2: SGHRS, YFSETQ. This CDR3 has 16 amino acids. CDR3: CASSPGQHSGANVLTF. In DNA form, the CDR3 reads TGCGCCAGCAGCCCCGGACAGCACTCTGGGGCCAACGTCCTGACTTTC.

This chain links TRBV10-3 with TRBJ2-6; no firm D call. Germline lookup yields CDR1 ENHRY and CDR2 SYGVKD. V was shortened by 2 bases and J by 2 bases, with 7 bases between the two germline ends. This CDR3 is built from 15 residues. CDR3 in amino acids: CAISEGPPGANVLTF. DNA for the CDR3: TGTGCCATCAGTGAGGGGCCTCCTGGGGCCAACGTCCTGACTTTC.

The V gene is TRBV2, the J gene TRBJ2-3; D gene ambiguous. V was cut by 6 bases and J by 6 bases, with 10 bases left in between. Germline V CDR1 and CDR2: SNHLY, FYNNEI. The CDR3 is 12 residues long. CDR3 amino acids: CASSERWDTQYF. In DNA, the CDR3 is TGTGCCAGCAGCGAAAGGTGGGATACGCAGTATTTT.